This T cell receptor beta chain was retrieved from a study of cytomegalovirus exposure and HLA in healthy donors. General study points: For cytomegalovirus status, the classifier reportedly gave diagnoses with high specificity and sensitivity.

Sequencing was performed with immunoSEQ multiplex PCR; in TCRdb, only in-frame clones are kept and a portion is missing. Of tens of thousands of clones listed, roughly 90% are singletons. Trimming removed 4 bases from V and 0 bases from J, with 9 bases in between. In germline, CDR1 is MNHNY, CDR2 SVGAGI (reference sequence). The CDR3 extends over 15 amino acids. With regard to this clone: What it recognizes is unknown.

The chain employs TRBV6-6 and TRBJ2-2; D is possibly TRBD2 (6 bases). This receptor was identified in a man younger than 35 in good health and CMV-seronegative. Sequencing was done on a sample of PBMCs. The CDR3 is CASSFPGANTGELFF. In DNA, the CDR3 is TGTGCCAGCAGTTTCCCGGGAGCGAACACCGGGGAGCTGTTTTTT.